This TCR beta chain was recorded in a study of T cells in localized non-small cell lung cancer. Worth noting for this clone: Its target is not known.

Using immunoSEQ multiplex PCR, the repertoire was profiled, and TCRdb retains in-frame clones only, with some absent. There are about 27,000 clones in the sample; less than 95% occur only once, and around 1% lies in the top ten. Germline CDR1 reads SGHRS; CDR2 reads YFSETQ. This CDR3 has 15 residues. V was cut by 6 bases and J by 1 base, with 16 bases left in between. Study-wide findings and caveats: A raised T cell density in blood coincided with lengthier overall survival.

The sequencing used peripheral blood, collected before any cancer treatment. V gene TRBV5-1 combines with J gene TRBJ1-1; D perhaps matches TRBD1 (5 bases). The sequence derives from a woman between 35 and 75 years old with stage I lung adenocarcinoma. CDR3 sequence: CASMGRDGSNTEAFF. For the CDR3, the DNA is TGCGCCAGCATGGGGCGTGACGGATCGAACACTGAAGCTTTCTTT. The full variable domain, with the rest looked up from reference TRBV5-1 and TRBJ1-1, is KAGVTQTPRYLIKTRGQQVTLSCSPISGHRSVSWYQQTPGQGLQFLFEYFSETQRNKGNFPGRFSGRQFSNSRSEMNVSTLELGDSALYLCASMGRDGSNTEAFFGQGTRLTVV.